This T cell receptor (beta chain) was documented in a study of blood T cell repertoires in COVID-19. Across the whole study: Italy, Spain and the United States were the sources of the convalescent and acute COVID-19 samples. PBMCs, B-cell-depleted T cells, or T cells were the source of the cDNA or gDNA that made up the material.

Original data processing: How many nucleated cells were present was estimated from reference gene primer amplification. TCRdb's copy holds only in-frame clones and misses some; the assay was immunoSEQ multiplex PCR. V and J calls and clone size are those listed in that table; D and trimming were worked out from the DNA. The table records about 240,000 clones, roughly four fifths of them present only once. This CDR3 contains 12 residues. Trimming pared 5 bases from V and 4 bases from J, leaving 7 bases between. Germline V gives CDR1 SNHLY, CDR2 FYNNEI. The rearrangement joins TRBV2 to TRBJ2-3; D is unclear. The sample was peripheral blood. This TCR derives from a woman aged 80 or older with acute or convalescent COVID-19. CDR3 nucleotide sequence: TGTGCCAGCAGTCCTACGGCAGATACGCAGTATTTT. Translating gives CASSPTADTQYF.